This is a list of T cell receptor delta chains from one sample in a study of gamma-delta T cells after stem cell transplantation. TCRdb reanalysed the RT-PCR reads via CATT. The repertoire consists of about 2,600 delta-chain clones, with roughly 1.5% occurring once and the leading ten covering around 44%. Specimen: gamma-delta T cells. The receptors stem from a human donor. It is not recorded whose cells these are; they may come from a transplant donor. Both conserved end residues are part of each CDR3. The order of the fields is V gene, J gene, clone size, D gene, CDR3 DNA, CDR3 protein. The D gene is left open where the match is weak. Clone size appears in some rows only: once, few, many, or a class for an expanded clone.

v_gene: TRDV2; j_gene: TRDJ1; abundance: .; d_gene: .; CDR3nt: TGTGCCTGTGACACCCTCGGCTCAACCTACACCGATAAACTCATCTTT; CDR3aa: CACDTLGSTYTDKLIF
v_gene: TRDV2; j_gene: TRDJ1; abundance: medium-sized; d_gene: TRDD3; CDR3nt: TGTGCCTGTGACCCGGTACTGTGGGATACGCCCAAATACACCGATAAACTCATCTTT; CDR3aa: CACDPVLWDTPKYTDKLIF
v_gene: TRDV2; j_gene: TRDJ1; abundance: medium-sized; d_gene: .; CDR3nt: TGTGCCTGTGACCCGATTCCTCACACCACTCCTTACACCGATAAACTCATCTTT; CDR3aa: CACDPIPHTTPYTDKLIF
v_gene: TRDV2; j_gene: TRDJ1; abundance: .; d_gene: .; CDR3nt: TGCGCCTGTGACACCGTAGGAAGAAGGGGTAACACCGACAAACTCATCTTT; CDR3aa: CACDTVGRRGNTDKLIF
v_gene: TRDV2; j_gene: TRDJ1; abundance: .; d_gene: TRDD3; CDR3nt: TGTGCCTGTGACACACTTCCTACGGGGGATACGCCGGACGATAAACTCATCTTT; CDR3aa: CACDTLPTGDTPDDKLIF
v_gene: TRDV2; j_gene: TRDJ1; abundance: large; d_gene: TRDD3; CDR3nt: TGTGCCTGTGACACTTTACTGGGGGACACCGATAAACTCATCTTT; CDR3aa: CACDTLLGDTDKLIF
v_gene: TRDV1; j_gene: TRDJ1; abundance: large; d_gene: .; CDR3nt: TGTGCTCTTGGGGAGCCCTTAGTGCGGGGCGCCGGGGGCGCCGATAAACTCATCTTT; CDR3aa: CALGEPLVRGAGGADKLIF
v_gene: TRDV1; j_gene: TRDJ1; abundance: .; d_gene: TRDD3; CDR3nt: TGTGCTCTTGGGGAAGCCCAGTTCCTACGCGCGTGGTGGGGGATACACACCGATAAACTCATCTTT; CDR3aa: CALGEAQFLRAWWGIHTDKLIF
v_gene: TRDV2; j_gene: TRDJ1; abundance: medium-sized; d_gene: .; CDR3nt: TGTGCCTGTGACACCGTTGGGGAACCTTCAACCGATAAACTCATCTTT; CDR3aa: CACDTVGEPSTDKLIF
v_gene: TRDV2; j_gene: TRDJ1; abundance: medium-sized; d_gene: .; CDR3nt: TGTGCCTGTGACACGCTGGGGCCCGACACCGATAAACTCATCTTT; CDR3aa: CACDTLGPDTDKLIF
v_gene: TRDV1; j_gene: TRDJ1; abundance: medium-sized; d_gene: .; CDR3nt: TGTGCTCTTGGGGAATGGCCTACAATTGTCCTCCCTCCGTACACCGATAAACTCATCTTT; CDR3aa: CALGEWPTIVLPPYTDKLIF
v_gene: TRDV2; j_gene: TRDJ1; abundance: medium-sized; d_gene: TRDD3; CDR3nt: TGTGCCTGTGACACCGTGTCCGGTTTACTCGGGGATAGGGCCGATAAACTCATCTTT; CDR3aa: CACDTVSGLLGDRADKLIF
v_gene: TRDV2; j_gene: TRDJ1; abundance: medium-sized; d_gene: TRDD3; CDR3nt: TGTGCCTGTTCCCCGTTGGGGGATTTTCCTTGGACCGATAAACTCATCTTT; CDR3aa: CACSPLGDFPWTDKLIF
v_gene: TRDV1; j_gene: TRDJ1; abundance: medium-sized; d_gene: TRDD3; CDR3nt: TGTGCTCTTGGGGAACTTAAGGGCCTTCCTGAAGTAGAGTACTGGGGGATACCTGAGACCGATAAACTCATCTTT; CDR3aa: CALGELKGLPEVEYWGIPETDKLIF
v_gene: TRDV3; j_gene: TRDJ1; abundance: large; d_gene: .; CDR3nt: TGTGCCTTCCCAGGCCTGGGTGGACGTGAGGACGAAGACGGACTCATCTTT; CDR3aa: CAFPGLGGREDEDGLIF
v_gene: TRDV1; j_gene: TRDJ1; abundance: .; d_gene: TRDD3; CDR3nt: TGTGCTCTTGGGCCCCATAGGGACTTACTTGAAGGACCCCTGTACTGGGGGATACGCGCCGATAAACTCATCTTT; CDR3aa: CALGPHRDLLEGPLYWGIRADKLIF
v_gene: TRDV2; j_gene: TRDJ1; abundance: many; d_gene: TRDD3; CDR3nt: TGTGCCTGTGACACCGTCGTGCCCCCTCAGGACCCTACTGGGGGACCTCTCGATAAACTCATCTTT; CDR3aa: CACDTVVPPQDPTGGPLDKLIF
v_gene: TRDV2; j_gene: TRDJ1; abundance: few; d_gene: TRDD3; CDR3nt: TGTGCCTGTGACCGACTGGGGGATACGCGCCACACCGATAAACTCATCTTT; CDR3aa: CACDRLGDTRHTDKLIF
v_gene: TRDV2; j_gene: TRDJ1; abundance: many; d_gene: .; CDR3nt: TGTGCCTGTGACACAGTTGGCGCTTCCCTCGCAGGTGGGGTCCCCTACACCGATAAACTCATCTTT; CDR3aa: CACDTVGASLAGGVPYTDKLIF
v_gene: TRDV2; j_gene: TRDJ1; abundance: medium-sized; d_gene: TRDD3; CDR3nt: TGTGCCTGTGACAAGCTACTGGGGGATAGGGAACTCATCTTT; CDR3aa: CACDKLLGDRELIF
v_gene: TRDV2; j_gene: TRDJ1; abundance: few; d_gene: TRDD3; CDR3nt: TGTGCCTGTGACACCATAGGGCCACTGGGGGACACCGATAAACTCATCTTT; CDR3aa: CACDTIGPLGDTDKLIF
v_gene: TRDV2; j_gene: TRDJ1; abundance: medium-sized; d_gene: .; CDR3nt: TGTGCCTGTGACACCGCCTGGGGCGCCCAAAACACCGATAAACTCATCTTT; CDR3aa: CACDTAWGAQNTDKLIF
v_gene: TRDV2; j_gene: TRDJ1; abundance: medium-sized; d_gene: TRDD3; CDR3nt: TGTGCCTGTGACACCCTTCATACTGGGGGATACGCGCACACCGATAAACTCATCTTT; CDR3aa: CACDTLHTGGYAHTDKLIF
v_gene: TRDV2; j_gene: TRDJ1; abundance: medium-sized; d_gene: TRDD3; CDR3nt: TGTGCCTGTGACACGCTGGGGGAACTGGACACCGATAAACTCATCTTT; CDR3aa: CACDTLGELDTDKLIF
v_gene: TRDV2; j_gene: TRDJ2; abundance: medium-sized; d_gene: TRDD3; CDR3nt: TGTGCCTGTGACACCGCTGGGGGAACTCCAGCACAACTCTTCTTT; CDR3aa: CACDTAGGTPAQLFF
v_gene: TRDV2; j_gene: TRDJ1; abundance: medium-sized; d_gene: .; CDR3nt: TGTGCCTGTGACGCGCTAGCGTACACCGATAAACTCATCTTT; CDR3aa: CACDALAYTDKLIF
v_gene: TRDV2; j_gene: TRDJ1; abundance: medium-sized; d_gene: .; CDR3nt: TGTGCCTGTGACACATTATTGCGGGACAGGGGAGGTGACACCGATAAACTCATCTTT; CDR3aa: CACDTLLRDRGGDTDKLIF
v_gene: TRDV2; j_gene: TRDJ1; abundance: medium-sized; d_gene: TRDD3; CDR3nt: TGTGCCTGTGACACACTACTGGGGGATAGACGGGGCGATAAACTCATCTTT; CDR3aa: CACDTLLGDRRGDKLIF
v_gene: TRDV2; j_gene: TRDJ1; abundance: medium-sized; d_gene: TRDD3; CDR3nt: TGTGCCTGTGACACCACCCACTACCTACTGGGGGATAACACCGATAAACTCATCTTT; CDR3aa: CACDTTHYLLGDNTDKLIF
v_gene: TRDV2; j_gene: TRDJ1; abundance: medium-sized; d_gene: .; CDR3nt: TGTGCCTGTGACACCGTAGTTGTCACGTACACCGATAAACTCATCTTT; CDR3aa: CACDTVVVTYTDKLIF
v_gene: TRDV2; j_gene: TRDJ1; abundance: medium-sized; d_gene: TRDD3; CDR3nt: TGTGCCTGTGACCCAGCGGGGGATACGGCCGATAAACCCATCTTT; CDR3aa: CACDPAGDTADKPIF
v_gene: TRDV2; j_gene: TRDJ1; abundance: medium-sized; d_gene: TRDD3; CDR3nt: TGTGCCTGTGACACCGTGGGACTGGGGGATACGTATACCGATAAACTCATCTTT; CDR3aa: CACDTVGLGDTYTDKLIF
v_gene: TRDV2; j_gene: TRDJ1; abundance: few; d_gene: TRDD3; CDR3nt: TGTGCCTGTGGCGTTCTGGGGGATACCGACGATAAACTCATCTTT; CDR3aa: CACGVLGDTDDKLIF
v_gene: TRDV1; j_gene: TRDJ1; abundance: medium-sized; d_gene: TRDD3; CDR3nt: TGTGCTCTTGGGGAAGTCTCATTTCTTCCTACGTGGCTGGGGGATACGCGTAGACTCATCTTT; CDR3aa: CALGEVSFLPTWLGDTRRLIF
v_gene: TRDV2; j_gene: TRDJ1; abundance: medium-sized; d_gene: TRDD3; CDR3nt: TGTGCCTGTGCACCAGTGCATCCTCTGGGGGATAAAGTACTCATCTTT; CDR3aa: CACAPVHPLGDKVLIF
v_gene: TRDV2; j_gene: TRDJ3; abundance: medium-sized; d_gene: TRDD3; CDR3nt: TGTGCCTGCGACGCCCCCCTGACTGGGGACTTTGGCGCCTGGGACACCCGACAGATGTTTTTC; CDR3aa: CACDAPLTGDFGAWDTRQMFF
v_gene: TRDV1; j_gene: TRDJ4; abundance: few; d_gene: TRDD3; CDR3nt: TGTGCTCTTGGGGACCTTACCCCGCCTTCCCTCACTCACCTTATACTGGGGGATAAGAATTACGCCAGACCCCTGATCTTT; CDR3aa: CALGDLTPPSLTHLILGDKNYARPLIF
v_gene: TRAV29/DV5; j_gene: TRDJ1; abundance: medium-sized; d_gene: .; CDR3nt: .; CDR3aa: CSVLLCSKQTGDVLGDYPYTDKLIF
v_gene: TRDV2; j_gene: TRDJ1; abundance: medium-sized; d_gene: .; CDR3nt: TGTGCCTGTGACACCGTGGGGATCCCAACCGATAAACTCATCTTT; CDR3aa: CACDTVGIPTDKLIF
v_gene: TRDV2; j_gene: TRDJ1; abundance: .; d_gene: TRDD3; CDR3nt: TGTGCCTGTGACACCATAGGGCCACTGGGGGATACGCGTAACACCGATAAACTCATCTTT; CDR3aa: CACDTIGPLGDTRNTDKLIF
v_gene: TRDV3; j_gene: TRDJ1; abundance: .; d_gene: .; CDR3nt: TGTGCCTTCCTAGGCCTGGGTGGACGTGAGGACGGAGACGGACTCATCTTT; CDR3aa: CAFLGLGGREDGDGLIF
v_gene: TRDV3; j_gene: TRDJ1; abundance: medium-sized; d_gene: TRDD3; CDR3nt: TGTGCCTTCTCCCCCCTCTGGGGGATCTCCGATAAACTCATCTTT; CDR3aa: CAFSPLWGISDKLIF
v_gene: TRDV2; j_gene: TRDJ1; abundance: large; d_gene: TRDD3; CDR3nt: TGTGCCTGTGATCCACTGGGGGGTACTGTTGCCGATAAACTCATCTTT; CDR3aa: CACDPLGGTVADKLIF
v_gene: TRDV2; j_gene: TRDJ1; abundance: .; d_gene: TRDD3; CDR3nt: TGTGCCTGTGACACCATAACTGGGGGATACCCGGGGGACACCGATAAACTCATCTTT; CDR3aa: CACDTITGGYPGDTDKLIF
v_gene: TRDV2; j_gene: TRDJ1; abundance: few; d_gene: .; CDR3nt: TGTGCCTGTGACCCCCTGTTGGTATTGGGGGGTACCGATAAACTCATCTTT; CDR3aa: CACDPLLVLGGTDKLIF